In its sample, the clone carrying this T cell receptor beta chain was seen many times. The target antigen is unknown. This sample is part of a study of T cells in Graves' hyperthyroidism and ophthalmopathy. Study-level findings and limits: In simple terms, a model built on 13 V-J features told ophthalmopathy apart from stable hyperthyroidism.

Amplification of TCR beta CDR3 regions was performed using RNA transcripts as template. TCR CDR3 regions were first amplified by RT-PCR with HTBI primers. From the multiplex PCR reads, TCRdb called clonotypes with MiXCR, one entry per CDR3 protein. The sample lists 450,000 to 700,000 distinct CDR3 sequences; 35% to 55% were seen once. Germline values: CDR1 SGHRS, CDR2 YFSETQ. The CDR3 spans 15 residues. Deletions cut 0 bases from V and 8 bases from J, with 17 bases between. This sequence joins TRBV5-1 and TRBJ1-1; D unresolved. This TCR was sampled from an adult woman with Graves' disease, either hyperthyroidism or ophthalmopathy (not recorded which). The source material was peripheral blood or thyroid tissue (not recorded which). The CDR3 loop is CASSLEPRDIREAFF. CDR3 nucleotides: TGCGCCAGCAGCTTGGAGCCCCGAGATATCCGAGAAGCTTTCTTT.